These T cell receptor beta chains were read from a single sample in a study of fetal regulatory T cell absence and autoimmunity. Only in-frame clones appear in the TCRdb table, and some are missing; sequencing was by immunoSEQ multiplex PCR. The sample contains about 46,000 clones, around 85% of which appear only once. The sequencing input was cord blood. The source of these receptors is a newborn boy with IPEX syndrome. The CDR3 runs from the conserved cysteine through the conserved F or W. Each record gives: V gene, CDR3 protein.

TRBV6-5	CASSLGTGGINEQYF
TRBV19	CASSNTDTQYF
TRBV4-2	CASSQEGLASYNEQFF
TRBV6-5	CASSYYPGGNQPQHF
TRBV4-3	CASSQVAGGFNEQFF
TRBV6-1	CASSEPGQGGYGYTF
TRBV10-3	CAISEQTGDPSYNEQFF
TRBV30	CAWSVPEAHEQFF
TRBV29-1	CSVEDQGTGGSEGYTF
TRBV19	CASKTRDSYSNQPQHF
TRBV15	CATRASGTDYNEQFF
TRBV6-1	CASPLGGPGEAFF
TRBV7-2	CASSLQRNQPQHF
TRBV5-4	CASSSPGPNEKLFF
TRBV19	CASSRQGGYTF
TRBV6-5	CASRPGPSYNEQFF
TRBV9	CASSVGLNEQFF
TRBV11-3	CASSLDGKNTEAFF
TRBV12-5	CASGFLRREQYF
TRBV30	CAWSDRRRGELFF
TRBV6-1	CASSGWRWGNEKLFF
TRBV19	CASSRQQGAYTF
TRBV2	CASSGAGGYTF
TRBV10-2	CASSGEDTQYF
TRBV5-4	CASSLGRNTEAFF
TRBV6-5	CASRSSHGYTF
TRBV7-8	CASSFGTDTQYF
TRBV6-5	CASSQLAGGYNEQFF
TRBV9	CASSGGFTDTQYF
TRBV5-1	CASSFSRDRDYEQYF
TRBV5-1	CASSLPSGSTEAFF
TRBV19	CASSTRRHNGNQPQHF
TRBV7-8	CASSLGRADTQYF